These 13 T cell receptor beta chains came from one sample sequenced in a study of memory CD4+ T cells and cytomegalovirus serostatus. Single viable CD3+CD4+CD8-CD45RO+ cells were sorted as the memory CD4+ T cells. Clones were sequenced by immunoSEQ multiplex PCR, and TCRdb holds only the in-frame ones, with some missing. This table holds 40,000 to 45,000 clones, over 65% found once. Sequencing used memory CD4+ T cells from blood. Receptors were obtained from an adult in good health and CMV-seronegative.

This rearrangement joins TRBV5-1 to TRBJ2-3, with a possible D match to TRBD1 (6 bases). The germline V gene encodes CDR1 SGHRS and CDR2 YFSETQ. The CDR3 covers 15 residues. V shed 0 bases and J shed 3 bases, with 11 bases lying between them. The CDR3 DNA sequence: TGCGCCAGCAGCTTGGTGGGGGCCAGAACAGATACGCAGTATTTT. This codes for CASSLVGARTDTQYF.

In its sample, this clone was seen a few times. CDR3 bases: TGCGCCAGCAGCCAAGTAGATTTTTTGGGCGGGATAGCCAAAAACATTCAGTACTTC. Translation: CASSQVDFLGGIAKNIQYF. The chain joins TRBV4-1 to TRBJ2-4; TRBD2 might be the D (6 bases). V dropped 1 base and J dropped 0 bases, with 19 bases sitting between them. Germline-derived CDR1 and CDR2 are MGHRA and YSYEKL. This CDR3 region has 19 residues.

The chain employs TRBV5-1 and TRBJ1-6, with 7 bases fitting TRBD1. With 5 bases clipped from V and 8 bases from J, the junction kept 7 bases outside the gene matches. Germline V lookup: CDR1 SGHRS, CDR2 YFSETQ. The CDR3 extends over 14 amino acids. The CDR3 DNA reads as TGCGCCAGCAGGCGACAGGGAGAGGATTCACCCCTCCACTTT. Translation: CASRRQGEDSPLHF.

This clone occurred once. The genes are TRBV6-6 and TRBJ2-7, with 7 bases aligning to TRBD1. V lost 10 bases and J lost 6; bases outside the gene matches: 9. Per germline, CDR1 MNHNY and CDR2 SVGAGI (reference sequence). The CDR3 runs to 12 residues. The CDR3 sequence: CATSTTGSEQYF. As DNA, the CDR3 is TGTGCCACCTCTACGACAGGGAGCGAGCAGTACTTC.

The CDR3 reads CASSLGTSGGQPMNYEQYF. CDR3 DNA sequence: TGCGCCAGCAGCCTCGGGACTAGCGGGGGCCAACCGATGAACTACGAGCAGTACTTC. This chain links TRBV5-1 with TRBJ2-7, with 14 bases that match TRBD2. Germline CDR1 SGHRS, CDR2 YFSETQ. Losses at the gene ends were 4 bases for V and 3 bases for J; bases not matched to a gene: 15. The CDR3 extends over 19 amino acids.

The chain is built from TRBV28 and TRBJ1-5; 7 bases are a match to TRBD1. Germline lookup yields CDR1 MDHEN and CDR2 SYDVKM. The CDR3 covers 14 residues. With V trimmed by 6 bases and J by 6 bases, 8 bases remained unmatched. Here the CDR3 reads CASSPGGLSQPQHF. CDR3 DNA sequence: TGTGCCAGCAGCCCAGGGGGTTTGAGTCAGCCCCAGCATTTT.

The J gene is TRBJ1-1, the V gene TRBV6-1; D remains unclear. This CDR3 spans 13 amino acids. The V end was cut by 3 bases, the J end by 4 bases, with 9 bases between. Germline V gene data show CDR1 as MNHNS and CDR2 as SASEGT. The CDR3 loop reads CASSDREVTEAFF. The DNA for the CDR3 is TGTGCCAGCAGTGACCGGGAGGTCACTGAAGCTTTCTTT.

V is TRBV4-1 and J is TRBJ1-2; the D gene is possibly TRBD1 (5 bases). Germline V gene lookup returns CDR1 MGHRA and CDR2 YSYEKL. The CDR3 has 13 residues. Trimming took off 1 base at V and 8 bases at J, with 11 bases between the two ends. As DNA, the CDR3 is TGCGCCAGCAGCCAAGTCCCAGGGTACGGCTACACCTTC. Encoded protein: CASSQVPGYGYTF.

This chain links TRBV5-1 with TRBJ2-2; D unresolved. Germline V gene data show CDR1 as SGHRS and CDR2 as YFSETQ. This CDR3 has 14 amino acids. Trimming took 2 bases from V and 6 from J, leaving 11 bases between them. Here the CDR3 DNA reads TGCGCCAGCAGCTTAGGTGTTGTCTCCGGGGAGCTGTTTTTT. It encodes CASSLGVVSGELFF.

The chain joins TRBV10-3 to TRBJ1-6; 10 bases agree with TRBD1. Germline values: CDR1 ENHRY, CDR2 SYGVKD. The CDR3 is 15 residues long. The V and J ends lost 10 bases and 14 bases, in that order; junction bases with no gene match: 17. The CDR3 loop reads CATGTRDRGLGTLHF. The CDR3 coding sequence is TGTGCCACCGGGACCCGGGACAGGGGTCTGGGGACCCTCCACTTT.

The chain has TRBV5-6 and TRBJ2-3; a possible D gene is TRBD1 (6 bases). Germline V CDR1 and CDR2: SGHDT, YYEEEE. Trimming stripped 1 base from V and 3 bases from J, with 6 bases between. This CDR3 has 13 amino acids. The CDR3, as DNA: TGTGCCAGCAGCTTGACAGGGACAGATACGCAGTATTTT. Translating gives CASSLTGTDTQYF.

This sequence joins TRBV4-1 and TRBJ2-1, with 10 bases matching TRBD2. V shed 3 bases, J shed 10 bases, and the junction held 9 bases outside the gene matches. There are 15 residues in the CDR3. Germline V CDR1 and CDR2: MGHRA, YSYEKL. CDR3: CASSHPSGGRTEQFF. In DNA form, the CDR3 reads TGCGCCAGCAGCCACCCTAGCGGGGGCCGTACAGAGCAGTTCTTC.

The chain uses TRBV5-6 and TRBJ2-1, with 9 bases matching TRBD2. V lost 0 bases to trimming and J lost 4 bases; unmatched junction nucleotides: 2. CDR1 SGHDT and CDR2 YYEEEE come from the germline V gene. The CDR3 consists of 15 residues. CDR3 loop: CASSLGLAGYNEQFF. The CDR3 region has the DNA TGTGCCAGCAGCTTGGGTCTAGCGGGATACAATGAGCAGTTCTTC.